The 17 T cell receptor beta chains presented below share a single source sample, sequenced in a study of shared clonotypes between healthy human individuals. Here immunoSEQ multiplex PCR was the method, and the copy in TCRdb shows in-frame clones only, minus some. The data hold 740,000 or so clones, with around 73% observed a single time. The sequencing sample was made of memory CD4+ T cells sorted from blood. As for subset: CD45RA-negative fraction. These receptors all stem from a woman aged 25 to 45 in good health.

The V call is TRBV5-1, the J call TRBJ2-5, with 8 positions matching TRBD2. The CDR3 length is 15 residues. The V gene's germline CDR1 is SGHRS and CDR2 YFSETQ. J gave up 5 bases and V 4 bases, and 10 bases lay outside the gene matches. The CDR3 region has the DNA TGCGCCAGCAGCCCGGGGGGGCGAGGAGGGGAGACCCAGTACTTC. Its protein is CASSPGGRGGETQYF.

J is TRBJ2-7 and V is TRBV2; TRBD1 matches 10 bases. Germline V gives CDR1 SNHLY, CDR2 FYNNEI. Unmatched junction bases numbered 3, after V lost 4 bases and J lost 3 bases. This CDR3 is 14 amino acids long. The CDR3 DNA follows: TGTGCCAGCAGTGGACAGGGGGCGAACTACGAGCAGTACTTC. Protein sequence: CASSGQGANYEQYF.

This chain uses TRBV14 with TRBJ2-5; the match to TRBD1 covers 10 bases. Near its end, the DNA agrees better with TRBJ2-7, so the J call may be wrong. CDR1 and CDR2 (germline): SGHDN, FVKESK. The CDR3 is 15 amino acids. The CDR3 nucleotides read TGTGCCAGCAGCGAGACAGGGGGCAGAATCCACGAGCAGTACTTC. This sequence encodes CASSETGGRIHEQYF.

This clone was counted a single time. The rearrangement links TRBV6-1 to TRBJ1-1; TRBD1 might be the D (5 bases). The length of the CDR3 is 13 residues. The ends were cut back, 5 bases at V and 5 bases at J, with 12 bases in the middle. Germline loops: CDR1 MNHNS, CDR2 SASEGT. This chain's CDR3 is CASSYARGTEAFF. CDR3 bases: TGTGCCAGCAGTTATGCGAGGGGAACTGAAGCTTTCTTT.

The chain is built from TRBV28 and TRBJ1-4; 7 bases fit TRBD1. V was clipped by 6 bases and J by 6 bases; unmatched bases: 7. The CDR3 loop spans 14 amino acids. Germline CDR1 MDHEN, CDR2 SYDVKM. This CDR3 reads CASSSRQGDEKLFF. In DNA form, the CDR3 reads TGTGCCAGCAGCTCCCGACAGGGAGATGAAAAACTGTTTTTT.

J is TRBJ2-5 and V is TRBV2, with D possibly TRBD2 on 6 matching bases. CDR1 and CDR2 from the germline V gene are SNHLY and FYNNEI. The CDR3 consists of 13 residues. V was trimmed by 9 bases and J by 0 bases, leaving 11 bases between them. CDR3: CASHSGYQETQYF. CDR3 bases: TGTGCCAGTCATAGCGGATACCAAGAGACCCAGTACTTC.

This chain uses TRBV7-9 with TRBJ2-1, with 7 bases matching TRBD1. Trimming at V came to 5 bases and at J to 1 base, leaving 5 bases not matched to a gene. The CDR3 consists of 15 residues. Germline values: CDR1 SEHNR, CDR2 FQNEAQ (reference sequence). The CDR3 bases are TGTGCCAGCAGCGCCAGACAGGGATCCTACAATGAGCAGTTCTTC. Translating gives CASSARQGSYNEQFF.

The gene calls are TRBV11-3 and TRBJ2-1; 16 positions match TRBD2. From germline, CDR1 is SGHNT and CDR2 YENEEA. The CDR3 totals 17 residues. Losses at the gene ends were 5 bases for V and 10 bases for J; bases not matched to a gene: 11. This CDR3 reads CASSPYRGLAGGSEQFF. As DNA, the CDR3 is TGTGCCAGCAGCCCCTATAGGGGACTAGCGGGAGGGTCAGAGCAGTTCTTC.

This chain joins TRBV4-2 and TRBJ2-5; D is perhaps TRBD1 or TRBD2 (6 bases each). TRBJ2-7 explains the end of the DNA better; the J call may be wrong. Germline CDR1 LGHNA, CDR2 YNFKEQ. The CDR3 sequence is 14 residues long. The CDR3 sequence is CASSQVQGGYEQYF. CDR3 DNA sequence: TGTGCCAGCAGCCAAGTACAGGGAGGCTACGAGCAGTACTTC.

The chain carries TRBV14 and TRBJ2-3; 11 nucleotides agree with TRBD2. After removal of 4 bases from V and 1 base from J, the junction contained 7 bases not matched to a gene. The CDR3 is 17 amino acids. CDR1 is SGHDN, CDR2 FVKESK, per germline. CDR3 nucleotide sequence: TGTGCCAGCAGCCGACTAGCGGGACTGGGAGGCACAGATACGCAGTATTTT. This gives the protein CASSRLAGLGGTDTQYF. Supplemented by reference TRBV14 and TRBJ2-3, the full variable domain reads EAGVTQFPSHSVIEKGQTVTLRCDPISGHDNLYWYRRVMGKEIKFLLHFVKESKQDESGMPNNRFLAERTGGTYSTLKVQPAELEDSGVYFCASSRLAGLGGTDTQYFGPGTRLTVL.

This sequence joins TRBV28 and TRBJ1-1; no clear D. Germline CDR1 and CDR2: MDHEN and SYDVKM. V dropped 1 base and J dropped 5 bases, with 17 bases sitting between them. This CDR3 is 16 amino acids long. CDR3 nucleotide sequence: TGTGCCAGCAGTTTATCGTGGCGGTATCCGGGAACTGAAGCTTTCTTT. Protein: CASSLSWRYPGTEAFF. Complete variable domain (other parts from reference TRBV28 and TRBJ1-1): DVKVTQSSRYLVKRTGEKVFLECVQDMDHENMFWYRQDPGLGLRLIYFSYDVKMKEKGDIPEGYSVSREKKERFSLILESASTNQTSMYLCASSLSWRYPGTEAFFGQGTRLTVV.

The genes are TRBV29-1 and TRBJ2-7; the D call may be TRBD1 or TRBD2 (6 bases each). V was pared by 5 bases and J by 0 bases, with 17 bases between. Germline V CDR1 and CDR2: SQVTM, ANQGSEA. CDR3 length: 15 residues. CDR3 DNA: TGCAGCGTTCTGATCGGGGGCACAAGCTCCTACGAGCAGTACTTC. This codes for CSVLIGGTSSYEQYF.

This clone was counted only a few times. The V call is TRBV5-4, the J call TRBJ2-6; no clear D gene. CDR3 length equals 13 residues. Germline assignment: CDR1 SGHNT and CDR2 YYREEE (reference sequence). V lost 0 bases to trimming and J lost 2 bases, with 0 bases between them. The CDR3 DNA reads TGTGCCAGCAGCTTGGCTGGGGCCAACGTCCTGACTTTC. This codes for CASSLAGANVLTF.

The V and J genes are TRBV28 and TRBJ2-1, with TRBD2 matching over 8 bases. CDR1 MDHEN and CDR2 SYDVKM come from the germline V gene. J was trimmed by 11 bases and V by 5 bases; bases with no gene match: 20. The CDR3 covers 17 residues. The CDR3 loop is CASSLGRASGYNDQQFF. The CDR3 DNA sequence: TGTGCCAGCAGTCTTGGACGGGCTAGCGGGTACAATGATCAGCAGTTCTTC.

This CDR3 is CASSHGQGAAKNIQYF. The CDR3 DNA reads as TGTGCCAGCAGTCACGGACAGGGGGCAGCCAAAAACATTCAGTACTTC. The chain has TRBV5-4 and TRBJ2-4, with 11 bases identical to TRBD1. This CDR3 has 16 residues. V lost 5 bases and J lost 0; bases outside the gene matches: 4. Germline values: CDR1 SGHNT, CDR2 YYREEE (reference sequence).

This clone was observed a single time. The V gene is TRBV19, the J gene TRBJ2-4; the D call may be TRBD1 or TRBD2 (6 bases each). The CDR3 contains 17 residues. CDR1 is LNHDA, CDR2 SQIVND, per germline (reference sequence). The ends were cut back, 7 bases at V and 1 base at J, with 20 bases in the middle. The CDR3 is CASTPGARGRAKNIQYF. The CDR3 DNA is TGTGCCAGTACCCCGGGGGCCAGGGGTAGGGCCAAAAACATTCAGTACTTC.

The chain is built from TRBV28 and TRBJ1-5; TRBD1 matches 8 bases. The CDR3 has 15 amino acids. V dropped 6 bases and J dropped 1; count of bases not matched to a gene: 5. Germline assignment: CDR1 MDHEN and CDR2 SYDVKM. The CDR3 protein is CASRLTGESNQPQHF. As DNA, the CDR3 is TGTGCCAGCAGGCTGACAGGGGAGAGCAATCAGCCCCAGCATTTT.